This section outlines one T cell receptor (beta chain) sequence together with its context. Authors' processing steps: Estimation of nucleated cell counts relied on the amplification of reference gene primers. Sequencing used immunoSEQ multiplex PCR; TCRdb keeps in-frame clones, though not all of them. That table is the source of V, J and clone size, and D and trimming were worked out from the DNA. Of about 52,000 clones in the sample, around 80% are singletons; the top ten hold approximately 27%. Patients from Seattle were sampled longitudinally, starting during active infection. This entry comes from a study of blood T cell repertoires in COVID-19. Looking at the study overall: There were acute and convalescent COVID-19 samples, and they came from the United States, Italy and Spain. PBMCs, B-cell-depleted T cells, or T cells were the source of the cDNA or gDNA that made up the material.

Trimming cost V 5 bases and J 7 bases, with 14 bases left between them. This CDR3 contains 13 residues. Germline CDR1 is MGHRA and CDR2 is YSYEKL. The receptor was derived from an elderly woman with COVID-19, enrolled during active disease. The sample taken for sequencing was peripheral blood. The chain links TRBV4-1 to TRBJ1-2; D ambiguous. CDR3 in DNA: TGCGCCAGCAGCTCGCAAGTATGGGCTGGCTACACCTTC. It translates to CASSSQVWAGYTF.